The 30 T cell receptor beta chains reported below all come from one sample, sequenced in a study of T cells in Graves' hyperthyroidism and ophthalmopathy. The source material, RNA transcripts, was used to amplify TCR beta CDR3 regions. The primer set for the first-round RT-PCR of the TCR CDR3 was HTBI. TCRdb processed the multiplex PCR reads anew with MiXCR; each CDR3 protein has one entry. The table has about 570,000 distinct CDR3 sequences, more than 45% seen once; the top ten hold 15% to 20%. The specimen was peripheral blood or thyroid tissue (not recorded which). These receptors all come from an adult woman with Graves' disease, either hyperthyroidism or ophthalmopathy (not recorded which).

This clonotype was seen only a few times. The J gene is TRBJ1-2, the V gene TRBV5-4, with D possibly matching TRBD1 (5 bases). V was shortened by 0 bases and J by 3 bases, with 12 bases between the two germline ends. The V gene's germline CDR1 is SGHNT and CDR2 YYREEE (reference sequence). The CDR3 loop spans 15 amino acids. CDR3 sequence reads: CASSLEPTGHYGYTF. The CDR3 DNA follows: TGTGCCAGCAGCTTGGAGCCTACAGGCCACTATGGCTACACCTTC.

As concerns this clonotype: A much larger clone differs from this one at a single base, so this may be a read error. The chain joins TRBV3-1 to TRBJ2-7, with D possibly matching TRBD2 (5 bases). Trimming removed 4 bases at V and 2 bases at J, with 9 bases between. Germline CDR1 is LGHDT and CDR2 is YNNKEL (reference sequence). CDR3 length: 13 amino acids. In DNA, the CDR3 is TGTGCCAGCAGCCCCGGGGAGACCTACGAGCAGTACTTC. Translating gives CASSPGETYEQYF.

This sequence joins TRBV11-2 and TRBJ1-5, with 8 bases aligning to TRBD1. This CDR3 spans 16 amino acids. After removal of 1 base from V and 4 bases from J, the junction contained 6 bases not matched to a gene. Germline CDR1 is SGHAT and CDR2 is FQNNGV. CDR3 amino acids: CASSLGIGTGNQPQHF. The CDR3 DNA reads TGTGCCAGCAGCTTAGGGATTGGGACAGGAAATCAGCCCCAGCATTTT.

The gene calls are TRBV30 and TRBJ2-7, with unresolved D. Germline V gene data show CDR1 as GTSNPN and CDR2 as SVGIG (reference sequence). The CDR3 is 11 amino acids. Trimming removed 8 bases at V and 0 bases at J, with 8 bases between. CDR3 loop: CAARYSYEQYF. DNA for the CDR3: TGTGCCGCTAGATACTCCTACGAGCAGTACTTC. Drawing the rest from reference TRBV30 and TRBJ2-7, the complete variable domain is SQTIHQWPATLVQPVGSPLSLECTVEGTSNPNLYWYRQAAGRGLQLLFYSVGIGQISSEVPQNLSASRPQDRQFILSSKKLLLSDSGFYLCAARYSYEQYFGPGTRLTVT.

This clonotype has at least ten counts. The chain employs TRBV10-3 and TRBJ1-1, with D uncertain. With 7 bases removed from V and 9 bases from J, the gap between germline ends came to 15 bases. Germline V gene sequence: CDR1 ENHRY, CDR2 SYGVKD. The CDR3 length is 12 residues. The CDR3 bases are TGTGCCATCAACGACCACCGTGTGAAAGCTTTCTTT. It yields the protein CAINDHRVKAFF.

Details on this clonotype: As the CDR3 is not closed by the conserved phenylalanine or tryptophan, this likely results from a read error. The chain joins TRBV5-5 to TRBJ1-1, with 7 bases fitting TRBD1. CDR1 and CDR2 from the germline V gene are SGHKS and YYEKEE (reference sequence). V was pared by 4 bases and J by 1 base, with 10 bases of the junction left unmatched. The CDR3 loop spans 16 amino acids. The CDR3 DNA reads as TGTGCCAGCAGCCCGGGACAGTTCGACTCGAACACTGAAGCTTTCCTT. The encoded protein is CASSPGQFDSNTEAFL.

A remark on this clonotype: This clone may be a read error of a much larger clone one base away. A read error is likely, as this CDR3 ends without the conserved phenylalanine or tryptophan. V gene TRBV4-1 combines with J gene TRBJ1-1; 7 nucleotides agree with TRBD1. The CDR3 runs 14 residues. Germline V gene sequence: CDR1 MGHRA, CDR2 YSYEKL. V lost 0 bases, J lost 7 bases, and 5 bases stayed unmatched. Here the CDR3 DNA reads TGCGCCAGCAGCCAAGATGAGGGGGACAGTGAAGCTTTCCTT. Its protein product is CASSQDEGDSEAFL.

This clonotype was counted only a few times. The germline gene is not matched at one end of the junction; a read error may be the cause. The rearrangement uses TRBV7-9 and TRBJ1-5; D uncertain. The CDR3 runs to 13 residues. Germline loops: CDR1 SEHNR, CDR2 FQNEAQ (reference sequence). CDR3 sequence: CASSLGKGQSQHF. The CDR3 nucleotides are TGTGCCAGCAGCTTGGGTAAGGGTCAGTCCCAGCATTTT.

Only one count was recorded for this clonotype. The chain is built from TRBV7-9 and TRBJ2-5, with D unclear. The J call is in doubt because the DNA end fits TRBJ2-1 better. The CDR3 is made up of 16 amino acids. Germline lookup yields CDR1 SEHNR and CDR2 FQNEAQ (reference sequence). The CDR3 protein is CASSLIGRYLYNEQFF. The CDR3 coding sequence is TGTGCCAGCAGCTTAATCGGACGGTACCTGTACAATGAGCAGTTCTTC.

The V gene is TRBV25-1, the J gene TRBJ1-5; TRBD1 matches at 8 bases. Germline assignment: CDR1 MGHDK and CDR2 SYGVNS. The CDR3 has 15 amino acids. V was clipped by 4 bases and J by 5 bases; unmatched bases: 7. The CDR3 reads CASSARTGWDQPQHF. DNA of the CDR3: TGTGCCAGCAGTGCCCGGACAGGGTGGGATCAGCCCCAGCATTTT.

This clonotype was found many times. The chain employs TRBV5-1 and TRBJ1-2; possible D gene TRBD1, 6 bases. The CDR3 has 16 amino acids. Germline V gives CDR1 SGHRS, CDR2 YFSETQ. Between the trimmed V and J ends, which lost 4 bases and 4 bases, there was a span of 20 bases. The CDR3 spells CASSPVPDSSFYGYTF. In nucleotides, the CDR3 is TGCGCCAGCAGCCCCGTTCCGGACAGTAGCTTCTATGGCTACACCTTC.

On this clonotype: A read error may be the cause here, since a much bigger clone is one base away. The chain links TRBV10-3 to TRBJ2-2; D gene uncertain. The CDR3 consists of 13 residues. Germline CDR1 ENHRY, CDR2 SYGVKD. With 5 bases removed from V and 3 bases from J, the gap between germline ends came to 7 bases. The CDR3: CAISLTYTGELFF. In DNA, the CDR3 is TGTGCCATCAGTCTGACTTACACCGGGGAGCTGTTTTTT.

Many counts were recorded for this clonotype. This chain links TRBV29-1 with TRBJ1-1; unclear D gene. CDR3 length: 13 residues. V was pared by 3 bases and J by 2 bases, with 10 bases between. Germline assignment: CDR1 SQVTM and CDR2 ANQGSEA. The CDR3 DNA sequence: TGCAGCGTTGAGGGCCGGGTCAACACTGAAGCTTTCTTT. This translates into CSVEGRVNTEAFF.

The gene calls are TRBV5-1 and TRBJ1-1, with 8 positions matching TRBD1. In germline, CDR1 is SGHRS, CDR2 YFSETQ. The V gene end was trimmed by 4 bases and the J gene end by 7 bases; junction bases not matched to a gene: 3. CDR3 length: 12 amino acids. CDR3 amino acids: CASSEGTGEAFF. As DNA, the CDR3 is TGCGCCAGCAGCGAGGGGACAGGTGAAGCTTTCTTT. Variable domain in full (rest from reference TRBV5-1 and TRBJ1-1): KAGVTQTPRYLIKTRGQQVTLSCSPISGHRSVSWYQQTPGQGLQFLFEYFSETQRNKGNFPGRFSGRQFSNSRSEMNVSTLELGDSALYLCASSEGTGEAFFGQGTRLTVV.

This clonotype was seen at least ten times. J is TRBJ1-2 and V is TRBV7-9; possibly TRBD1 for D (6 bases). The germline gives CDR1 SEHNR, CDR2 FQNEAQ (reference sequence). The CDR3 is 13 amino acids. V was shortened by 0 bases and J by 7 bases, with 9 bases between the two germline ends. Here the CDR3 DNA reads TGTGCCAGCAGCTTAGCAACAGGGATTGGCTACACCTTC. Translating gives CASSLATGIGYTF.

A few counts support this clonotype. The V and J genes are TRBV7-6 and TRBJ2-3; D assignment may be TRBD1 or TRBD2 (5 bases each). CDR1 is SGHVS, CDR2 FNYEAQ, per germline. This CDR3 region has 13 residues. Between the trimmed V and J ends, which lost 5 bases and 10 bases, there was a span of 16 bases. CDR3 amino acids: CASSPSTGQAQYF. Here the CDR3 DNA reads TGTGCCAGCAGCCCGAGCACGGGGCAGGCGCAGTATTTT.

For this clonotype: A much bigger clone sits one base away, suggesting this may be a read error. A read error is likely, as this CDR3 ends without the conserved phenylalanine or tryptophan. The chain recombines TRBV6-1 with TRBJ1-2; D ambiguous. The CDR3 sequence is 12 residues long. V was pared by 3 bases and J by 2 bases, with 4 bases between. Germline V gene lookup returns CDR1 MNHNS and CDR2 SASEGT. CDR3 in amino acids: CASSEMNYGYTL. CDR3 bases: TGTGCCAGCAGTGAGATGAACTATGGCTACACCCTC.

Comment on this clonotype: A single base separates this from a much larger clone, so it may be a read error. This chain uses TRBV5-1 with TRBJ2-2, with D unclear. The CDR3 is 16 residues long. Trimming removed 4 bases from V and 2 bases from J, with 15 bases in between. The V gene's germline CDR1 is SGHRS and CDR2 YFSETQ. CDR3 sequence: CASSPGATSNTGELFF. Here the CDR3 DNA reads TGCGCCAGCAGCCCCGGAGCTACATCCAACACCGGGGAGCTGTTTTTT.

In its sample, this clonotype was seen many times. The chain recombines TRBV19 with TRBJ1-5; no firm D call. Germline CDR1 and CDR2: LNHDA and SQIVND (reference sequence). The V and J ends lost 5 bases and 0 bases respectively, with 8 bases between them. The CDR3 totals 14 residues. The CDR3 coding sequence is TGTGCCAGTAGTTTCTCCTATAGCAATCAGCCCCAGCATTTT. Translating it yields CASSFSYSNQPQHF.

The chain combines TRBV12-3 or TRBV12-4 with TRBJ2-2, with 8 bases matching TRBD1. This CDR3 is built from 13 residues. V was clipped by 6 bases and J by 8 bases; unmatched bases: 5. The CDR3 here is CASSLQGEGELFF. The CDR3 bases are TGTGCCAGCAGCCTACAGGGGGAAGGGGAGCTGTTTTTT.

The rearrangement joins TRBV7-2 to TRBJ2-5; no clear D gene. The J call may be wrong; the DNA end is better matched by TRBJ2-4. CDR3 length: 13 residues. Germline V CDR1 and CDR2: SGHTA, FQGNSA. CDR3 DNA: TGTGCCAGCAGGCCGCTAGCCAAAAACATTCAGTACTTC. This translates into CASRPLAKNIQYF.

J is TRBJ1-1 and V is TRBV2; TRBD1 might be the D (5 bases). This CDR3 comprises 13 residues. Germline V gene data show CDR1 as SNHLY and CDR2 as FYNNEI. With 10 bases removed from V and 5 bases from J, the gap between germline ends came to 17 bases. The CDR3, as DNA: TGTGCCACCACAGCGCCCGGGGCGACTGAAGCTTTCTTT. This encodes CATTAPGATEAFF.

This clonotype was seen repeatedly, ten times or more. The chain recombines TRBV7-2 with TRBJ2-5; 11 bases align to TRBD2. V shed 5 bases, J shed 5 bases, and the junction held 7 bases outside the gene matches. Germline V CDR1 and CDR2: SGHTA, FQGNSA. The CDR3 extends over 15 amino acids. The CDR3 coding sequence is TGTGCCAGCAGCCCCACTAGCGGGAGCTTTGAGACCCAGTACTTC. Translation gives CASSPTSGSFETQYF. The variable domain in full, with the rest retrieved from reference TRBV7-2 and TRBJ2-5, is GAGVSQSPSNKVTEKGKDVELRCDPISGHTALYWYRQSLGQGLEFLIYFQGNSAPDKSGLPSDRFSAERTGGSVSTLTIQRTQQEDSAVYLCASSPTSGSFETQYFGPGTRLLVL.

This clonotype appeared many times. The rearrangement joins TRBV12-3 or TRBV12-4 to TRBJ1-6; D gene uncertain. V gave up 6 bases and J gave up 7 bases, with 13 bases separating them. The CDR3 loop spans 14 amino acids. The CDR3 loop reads CASSPFLRNSPLHF. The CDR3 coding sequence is TGTGCCAGCAGCCCCTTTCTACGGAATTCACCCCTCCACTTT.

The CDR3: CASIRTVGGGANEKLFF. The CDR3 DNA reads TGTGCCAGCATTAGGACGGTTGGTGGAGGGGCTAATGAAAAACTGTTTTTT. This chain uses TRBV2 with TRBJ1-4, with a possible D match to TRBD1 (5 bases). CDR3 size: 17 residues. The V end was cut by 7 bases, the J end by 3 bases, with 21 bases between. Germline V gene data show CDR1 as SNHLY and CDR2 as FYNNEI. The full variable domain, in which reference TRBV2 and TRBJ1-4 provide the parts outside the CDR3, is EPEVTQTPSHQVTQMGQEVILRCVPISNHLYFYWYRQILGQKVEFLVSFYNNEISEKSEIFDDQFSVERPDGSNFTLKIRSTKLEDSAMYFCASIRTVGGGANEKLFFGSGTQLSVL.

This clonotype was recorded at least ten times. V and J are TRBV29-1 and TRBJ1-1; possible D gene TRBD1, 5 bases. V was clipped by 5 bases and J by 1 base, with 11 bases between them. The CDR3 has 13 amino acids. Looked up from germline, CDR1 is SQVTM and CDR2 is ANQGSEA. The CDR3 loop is CSVRGGTNTEAFF. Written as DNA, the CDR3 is TGCAGCGTTCGCGGGGGAACGAACACTGAAGCTTTCTTT. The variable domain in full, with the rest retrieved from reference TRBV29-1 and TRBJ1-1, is SAVISQKPSRDICQRGTSLTIQCQVDSQVTMMFWYRQQPGQSLTLIATANQGSEATYESGFVIDKFPISRPNLTFSTLTVSNMSPEDSSIYLCSVRGGTNTEAFFGQGTRLTVV.

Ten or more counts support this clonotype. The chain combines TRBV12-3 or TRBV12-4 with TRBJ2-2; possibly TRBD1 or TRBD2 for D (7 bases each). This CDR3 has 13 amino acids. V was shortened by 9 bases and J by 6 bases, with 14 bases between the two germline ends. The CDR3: CASIPGGAGELFF. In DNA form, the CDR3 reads TGTGCCAGTATCCCAGGGGGGGCCGGGGAGCTGTTTTTT.

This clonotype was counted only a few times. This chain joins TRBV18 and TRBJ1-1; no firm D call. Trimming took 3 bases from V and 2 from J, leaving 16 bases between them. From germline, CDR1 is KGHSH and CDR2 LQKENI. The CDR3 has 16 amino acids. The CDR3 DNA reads TGTGCCAGCTCACCGGGCGCGTTCTCTGGAAACACTGAAGCTTTCTTT. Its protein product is CASSPGAFSGNTEAFF.

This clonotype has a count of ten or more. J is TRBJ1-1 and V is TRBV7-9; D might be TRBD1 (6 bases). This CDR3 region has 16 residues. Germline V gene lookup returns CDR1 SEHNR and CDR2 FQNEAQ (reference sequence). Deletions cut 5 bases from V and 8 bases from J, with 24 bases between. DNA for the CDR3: TGTGCCAGCAGCCCCCCTTGGGAACAAGACAGGAAGGAAGCTTTCTTT. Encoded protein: CASSPPWEQDRKEAFF.

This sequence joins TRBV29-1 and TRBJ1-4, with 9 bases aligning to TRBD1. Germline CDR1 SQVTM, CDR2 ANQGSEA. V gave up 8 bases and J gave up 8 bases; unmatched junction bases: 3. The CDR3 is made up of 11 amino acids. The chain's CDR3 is CSWTGDEKLFF. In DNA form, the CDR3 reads TGCAGCTGGACAGGGGACGAAAAACTGTTTTTT.